This T cell receptor (beta chain) came from a study of blood T cells in healthy people across ages. The overall study: Capture via template switching afforded approximately one barcoded beta molecule per two T cells.

With a J-beta primer mix and a sample-barcoded 5' primer, a second PCR ran roughly 6 to 12 cycles. Each cDNA molecule received a tag from a template-switch adaptor that had 12 random nucleotides. MiXCR, run by TCRdb on the 5' RACE reads, gives a single entry per CDR3 protein. The sample lists around 940,000 distinct CDR3 sequences, about 51% occurring once. Sequencing input: blood. The sequence was obtained from a woman aged 55-70 years in good health.

The CDR3 sequence is CASSAGDFMGYEQYF. CDR3 bases: TGCGCCAGCAGTGCGGGGGACTTTATGGGCTACGAGCAGTACTTC. This chain connects TRBV10-2 to TRBJ2-4, with a weak D call TRBD2 (6 bases). The J call may be incorrect, as the DNA end agrees better with TRBJ2-7. This CDR3 has 15 residues. Germline CDR1 reads WSHSY; CDR2 reads SAAADI.